These 26 T cell receptor beta chains were sequenced from one sample in a study of blood T cell repertoires in COVID-19 (TCRdb year 2020). Libraries were constructed by the immunoSEQ multiplex PCR assay. What TCRdb holds here is the immuneACCESS table cut down to in-frame rearrangements. Part of the clones is not present; checked against another copy, under half of the missing clones reflect an unresolved V gene, and the others are unexplained. This sample comprises around 160,000 clones, approximately 80% of them detected only once. The top ten clonotypes cover roughly 2.9% of the sample. Sequencing was carried out using peripheral blood. All receptors derive from a woman aged 40 to 50 with active or convalescent COVID-19.

The V and J genes are TRBV11-2 and TRBJ1-3; D unresolved. Per germline, CDR1 SGHAT and CDR2 FQNNGV. The CDR3 is made up of 15 amino acids. V was shortened by 3 bases and J by 9 bases, with 18 bases between the two germline ends. Here the CDR3 reads CASSLREFIHITIYF. The CDR3 DNA reads as TGTGCCAGCAGCTTGAGGGAGTTCATCCACATCACCATATATTTT.

This chain connects TRBV6-4 to TRBJ2-1; 11 nucleotides agree with TRBD2. Germline V gives CDR1 MRHNA, CDR2 SNTAGT. Trimming at V came to 0 bases and at J to 4 bases, leaving 2 bases not matched to a gene. The CDR3 is 16 amino acids. CDR3 bases: TGTGCCAGCAGTGACTCGACTAGCGGGGCATACAATGAGCAGTTCTTC. It translates to CASSDSTSGAYNEQFF.

V gene TRBV5-1 combines with J gene TRBJ2-3; 9 nucleotides match TRBD2. CDR3 size: 14 residues. Losses at the gene ends were 5 bases for V and 1 base for J; bases not matched to a gene: 2. Germline V gives CDR1 SGHRS, CDR2 YFSETQ. The DNA for the CDR3 is TGCGCCAGCAGTAAGCGGGGGGGCACAGATACGCAGTATTTT. It codes for CASSKRGGTDTQYF.

This sequence joins TRBV7-2 and TRBJ2-1; TRBD1 matches at 7 bases. V was pared by 0 bases and J by 3 bases, with 2 bases of the junction left unmatched. The CDR3 length is 15 residues. CDR1 SGHTA and CDR2 FQGNSA come from the germline V gene. The CDR3 nucleotides read TGTGCCAGCAGCTTAGCGGGACAGCGCTACAATGAGCAGTTCTTC. It yields the protein CASSLAGQRYNEQFF. Complete variable domain (other parts from reference TRBV7-2 and TRBJ2-1): GAGVSQSPSNKVTEKGKDVELRCDPISGHTALYWYRQSLGQGLEFLIYFQGNSAPDKSGLPSDRFSAERTGGSVSTLTIQRTQQEDSAVYLCASSLAGQRYNEQFFGPGTRLTVL.

This chain links TRBV18 with TRBJ2-1; 7 bases match TRBD2. After removal of 0 bases from V and 6 bases from J, the junction contained 5 bases not matched to a gene. CDR3 length equals 15 residues. Germline V lookup: CDR1 KGHSH, CDR2 LQKENI. The CDR3 DNA sequence: TGTGCCAGCTCACCACCTTTGGGGGGGGTCAATGAGCAGTTCTTC. Translated, it gives CASSPPLGGVNEQFF.

This chain uses TRBV4-2 with TRBJ1-3; D unclear. Germline assignment: CDR1 LGHNA and CDR2 YNFKEQ. The V gene lost 3 bases and the J gene lost 0 bases, with 12 bases spanning the gap. The CDR3 sequence is 16 residues long. The CDR3, as DNA: TGTGCCAGCAGCCATGGGCCTGACCGCTCTGGAAACACCATATATTTT. Residues: CASSHGPDRSGNTIYF.

This chain uses TRBV28 with TRBJ1-2; D may be TRBD1 (5 bases). With 6 bases removed from V and 4 bases from J, the gap between germline ends came to 18 bases. Germline loops: CDR1 MDHEN, CDR2 SYDVKM. CDR3 length: 15 amino acids. The CDR3 DNA sequence: TGTGCCAGCAGACTTCGGGGGACGGGTGGCTATGGCTACACCTTC. This encodes CASRLRGTGGYGYTF.

This chain connects TRBV7-2 to TRBJ1-6; a weak D match, TRBD1 (5 bases). The ends were cut back, 4 bases at V and 5 bases at J, with 15 bases in the middle. The germline V gene encodes CDR1 SGHTA and CDR2 FQGNSA. The CDR3 contains 16 residues. In DNA form, the CDR3 reads TGTGCCAGCAGCTCTCGGGGGAGGCGGGATAATTCACCCCTCCACTTT. Translated, it gives CASSSRGRRDNSPLHF.

The rearrangement uses TRBV28 and TRBJ2-1; 10 bases agree with TRBD1. Looked up from germline, CDR1 is MDHEN and CDR2 is SYDVKM. The trim removed 6 bases at V and 0 bases at J, leaving 8 bases unmatched. This CDR3 is built from 17 residues. The CDR3 bases are TGTGCCAGCAGCCCTGGGGGGACAGGGGCCTCCTACAATGAGCAGTTCTTC. It yields the protein CASSPGGTGASYNEQFF.

The chain couples TRBV7-2 to TRBJ2-1; TRBD1 aligns across 7 bases. In germline, CDR1 is SGHTA, CDR2 FQGNSA. The junction had 9 bases not matched to a gene; V was cut back by 1 base and J by 6 bases. The length of the CDR3 is 16 residues. CDR3 protein: CASSLEGRGFGNEQFF. In DNA form, the CDR3 reads TGTGCCAGCAGCTTAGAAGGCAGGGGGTTTGGCAATGAGCAGTTCTTC.

The rearrangement uses TRBV11-2 and TRBJ1-4; TRBD1 is a possible D gene (6 bases). The CDR3 has 16 residues. Trimming pared 5 bases from V and 8 bases from J, leaving 21 bases between. Germline CDR1 is SGHAT and CDR2 is FQNNGV. The DNA for the CDR3 is TGTGCCAGCAGCCAACCCGGGGGGCCTACCGTCGAAAAACTGTTTTTT. Its translation: CASSQPGGPTVEKLFF. Variable domain in full (rest from reference TRBV11-2 and TRBJ1-4): EAGVAQSPRYKIIEKRQSVAFWCNPISGHATLYWYQQILGQGPKLLIQFQNNGVVDDSQLPKDRFSAERLKGVDSTLKIQPAKLEDSAVYLCASSQPGGPTVEKLFFGSGTQLSVL.

The CDR3 loop reads CASSGHLNTEAFF. The DNA of the CDR3 is TGTGCCAGCTCGGGACACTTGAACACTGAAGCTTTCTTT. The chain has TRBV19 and TRBJ1-1, with a tentative D call TRBD1 (6 bases). The germline V gene encodes CDR1 LNHDA and CDR2 SQIVND (reference sequence). The V gene lost 9 bases and the J gene lost 0 bases, with 11 bases spanning the gap. This CDR3 comprises 13 residues.

The chain links TRBV28 to TRBJ2-7; TRBD1 matches at 7 bases. J was trimmed by 5 bases and V by 4 bases; bases with no gene match: 20. Germline V gives CDR1 MDHEN, CDR2 SYDVKM. CDR3 length equals 18 residues. Here the CDR3 DNA reads TGTGCCAGCAGTTCCCCTGTTTTTGAGGACAGGAACTTCCACGAGCAGTACTTC. Translating it yields CASSSPVFEDRNFHEQYF.

The chain links TRBV6-2 or TRBV6-3 to TRBJ1-1, with TRBD1 matching 10 bases. V trimming: 2 bases; J trimming: 1 base; junction bases outside the gene matches: 7. The CDR3 contains 17 residues. Germline lookup yields CDR1 MNHEY and CDR2 SVGEGT. The CDR3 sequence: CASSYGFGDRGNTEAFF. The CDR3 nucleotides are TGTGCCAGCAGTTACGGGTTCGGGGACAGGGGGAACACTGAAGCTTTCTTT.

The rearrangement uses TRBV7-9 and TRBJ1-3; D possibly corresponds to TRBD1 (5 bases). The CDR3 spans 13 residues. The ends were cut back, 11 bases at V and 9 bases at J, with 20 bases in the middle. The germline gives CDR1 SEHNR, CDR2 FQNEAQ (reference sequence). This chain's CDR3 is CAVGGGSGSTIYF. CDR3 nucleotide sequence: TGTGCCGTTGGCGGGGGGTCTGGGTCCACCATATATTTT.

Here the CDR3 reads CASSLVWGQGQGSYEQYF. DNA of the CDR3: TGTGCCAGCAGCTTAGTTTGGGGTCAGGGACAGGGGTCCTACGAGCAGTACTTC. The chain links TRBV7-6 to TRBJ2-7; 10 bases are a match to TRBD1. The CDR3 is 18 amino acids. The germline V gene has CDR1 SGHVS and CDR2 FNYEAQ. Unmatched junction bases numbered 10, after V lost 1 base and J lost 1 base.

V and J are TRBV10-3 and TRBJ1-1, with TRBD1 matching over 10 bases. CDR3 length: 15 amino acids. CDR1 is ENHRY, CDR2 SYGVKD, per germline. The V gene end was trimmed by 4 bases and the J gene end by 5 bases; junction bases not matched to a gene: 7. The CDR3, as DNA: TGTGCCATCAGTGTCCGGGACAGGGGTGGTACTGAAGCTTTCTTT. It encodes CAISVRDRGGTEAFF.

The CDR3 reads CASLFGANVLTF. The CDR3 DNA is TGTGCCAGCCTTTTCGGGGCCAACGTCCTGACTTTC. The rearrangement joins TRBV5-5 to TRBJ2-6, with D hard to call. CDR1 is SGHKS, CDR2 YYEKEE, per germline (reference sequence). The length of the CDR3 is 12 residues. V lost 7 bases and J lost 4, with 6 bases in between.

V is TRBV3-1 (or the pseudogene TRBV3-2) and J is TRBJ2-1; 14 bases map to TRBD2. This CDR3 has 15 residues. Trimming at V came to 4 bases and at J to 6 bases, leaving 2 bases not matched to a gene. CDR1 and CDR2 (germline): LGHDT, YNNKEL (reference sequence). CDR3 nucleotide sequence: TGTGCCAGCAGCCCGGGACTAGCGGGGGCCAATGAGCAGTTCTTC. Protein product: CASSPGLAGANEQFF.

The chain joins TRBV6-2 or TRBV6-3 to TRBJ1-1; TRBD1 is a possible D gene (6 bases). Germline CDR1 is MNHEY and CDR2 is SVGEGT. Deletions cut 1 base from V and 11 bases from J, with 23 bases between. CDR3 length: 16 residues. CDR3 DNA sequence: TGTGCCAGCAGTTACTTCGTCGGTACAGGGTTGATTCCGGCTTTCTTT. This gives the protein CASSYFVGTGLIPAFF.

The table lists this clone with a few counts. The rearrangement uses TRBV19 and TRBJ1-5; 8 bases fit TRBD1. Trimming at V came to 5 bases and at J to 4 bases, leaving 10 bases not matched to a gene. CDR1 is LNHDA and CDR2 is SQIVND in the germline V gene (reference sequence). The CDR3 spans 16 residues. The CDR3 DNA reads TGTGCCAGTAGTTCTGCAGGGGGCATTTGGAATCAGCCCCAGCATTTT. It encodes CASSSAGGIWNQPQHF. Based on the CDR3 plus reference TRBV19 and TRBJ1-5, the full variable domain is DGGITQSPKYLFRKEGQNVTLSCEQNLNHDAMYWYRQDPGQGLRLIYYSQIVNDFQKGDIAEGYSVSREKKESFPLTVTSAQKNPTAFYLCASSSAGGIWNQPQHFGDGTRLSIL.

This clone was found once. This chain joins TRBV9 and TRBJ2-5; 7 nucleotides align to TRBD1. Germline V lookup: CDR1 SGDLS, CDR2 YYNGEE. This CDR3 has 15 amino acids. With V trimmed by 4 bases and J by 5 bases, 11 bases remained unmatched. In DNA, the CDR3 is TGTGCCAGCAGCCCCAGGGGGTGGCAGGAGGAGACCCAGTACTTC. The encoded protein is CASSPRGWQEETQYF.

The genes are TRBV9 and TRBJ2-1; TRBD1 is a possible D gene (5 bases). This CDR3 spans 18 amino acids. Trimming pared 0 bases from V and 0 bases from J, leaving 16 bases between. CDR1 SGDLS and CDR2 YYNGEE come from the germline V gene. The CDR3 region is CASSVDRQGPYSYNEQFF. For the CDR3, the DNA is TGTGCCAGCAGCGTAGACCGGCAGGGCCCCTACTCCTACAATGAGCAGTTCTTC.

V usage is TRBV15 and J usage is TRBJ1-1, with D unclear. The CDR3 consists of 15 residues. The germline CDR1 and CDR2 sequences are LNHNV and YYDKDF (reference sequence). Trimming removed 4 bases from V and 0 bases from J, with 12 bases in between. The CDR3 loop is CATSTLSDMNTEAFF. In nucleotides, the CDR3 is TGTGCCACCAGCACCCTTTCAGACATGAACACTGAAGCTTTCTTT.

This clone was detected only once. The chain joins TRBV7-2 to TRBJ1-2; no definite D call. CDR1 and CDR2 (germline): SGHTA, FQGNSA. CDR3 length equals 16 residues. V shed 1 base and J shed 0 bases, with 12 bases lying between them. CDR3: CASSLERWASNYGYTF. CDR3 coding DNA: TGTGCCAGCAGCTTAGAGCGGTGGGCTTCTAACTATGGCTACACCTTC.

This chain uses TRBV3-1 (or the pseudogene TRBV3-2) with TRBJ2-7; tentative D call: TRBD1 (6 bases). Germline CDR1 LGHDT, CDR2 YNNKEL (reference sequence). The germline V and J ends were trimmed by 1 base and 4 bases, with 14 bases remaining between them. This CDR3 comprises 15 residues. The CDR3 DNA is TGTGCCAGCAGCCAAGCCGGGACACGGTCTTACGAGCAGTACTTC. It yields the protein CASSQAGTRSYEQYF.